The sequence of this TCR beta chain was determined in a study of blood T cell repertoires in COVID-19. Data came from immunoSEQ multiplex PCR; TCRdb stores just in-frame clones and leaves some out. The table includes 110,000 or so clones, roughly four fifths detected once. This CDR3 is 15 amino acids long. Germline CDR1 reads SEHNR; CDR2 reads FQNEAQ (reference sequence). Trimming took 3 bases from V and 4 from J, leaving 10 bases between them. The source material was peripheral blood. The source is a human donor in a cohort sampled during active COVID-19. The gene calls are TRBV7-9 and TRBJ1-6; D gene unclear. The CDR3 nucleotides are TGTGCCAGCAGCTTTTTAGCAGATTATAATTCACCCCTCCACTTT. It specifies CASSFLADYNSPLHF. The variable domain in full, completed from reference TRBV7-9 and TRBJ1-6, reads DTGVSQNPRHKITKRGQNVTFRCDPISEHNRLYWYRQTLGQGPEFLTYFQNEAQLEKSRLLSDRFSAERPKGSFSTLEIQRTEQGDSAMYLCASSFLADYNSPLHFGNGTRLTVT.